This record looks at one T cell receptor (beta chain) sequence and its context. Its antigen remains unknown. After template switching added a universal primer site, the resulting cDNA carried unique molecular identifiers. MiXCR was run by TCRdb on the 5' RACE reads, yielding one entry per CDR3 protein. The profile covers around 1.7 million distinct CDR3 sequences, with more than 30% appearing a single time and around 0.25% taken by the ten largest. This sample was taken from a study of identical twins. Overall study findings and caveats: Findings depended on cross-sectional statistics rather than tracking the same donors.

Trimming cost V 7 bases and J 0 bases, with 9 bases left between them. The CDR3 has 13 residues. The germline gives CDR1 SEHNR, CDR2 FQNEAQ (reference sequence). Sequencing was done on a sample of cord blood. This chain links TRBV7-9 with TRBJ1-2; unclear D gene. The clonotype was recovered from a newborn girl in good health. CDR3 sequence reads: CASTWVANYGYTF. The CDR3 DNA reads TGTGCCAGCACCTGGGTCGCTAACTATGGCTACACCTTC.